Below are 2 T cell receptor beta chains sequenced from a single sample in a study of T-cell reconstitution after alpha-beta-depleted transplantation in children. Preparing the TCRbeta library involved the use of unique molecular identifiers. TCRdb re-called the PCR reads through MiXCR, storing one row per CDR3 protein. The sample yields approximately 520,000 distinct CDR3 sequences, about 30% seen once. This specimen was PBMCs from the stem cell graft donor, taken from the stem cell graft. The receptor source for this set is a human donor who donated a stem cell graft to a child with aplastic anemia.

The chain is built from TRBV15 and TRBJ2-3; 7 bases map to TRBD2. Trimming cost V 3 bases and J 0 bases; bases outside gene matches: 3. Germline CDR1 LNHNV, CDR2 YYDKDF (reference sequence). The CDR3 runs to 15 residues. CDR3 nucleotide sequence: TGTGCCACCAGCAGGGGGGGGGTAAGCACAGATACGCAGTATTTT. Amino acids: CATSRGGVSTDTQYF.

The chain recombines TRBV7-2 with TRBJ2-3, with 8 positions matching TRBD2. Trimming removed 4 bases from V and 4 bases from J; junction bases left unmatched: 7. The CDR3 extends over 15 amino acids. Germline V lookup: CDR1 SGHTA, CDR2 FQGNSA. The CDR3 protein is CASSSSGSGADTQYF. CDR3 in DNA: TGTGCCAGCAGCTCGAGCGGGAGTGGTGCAGATACGCAGTATTTT.